The rows below give T cell receptor beta chains drawn from one sample of a study of human T cells and chemical hapten exposure. TCRdb processed the RACE reads anew with MiXCR; each CDR3 protein has one entry. This table holds 180,000 or so distinct CDR3 sequences, 13% to 15% found once. The material was whole blood, obtained in connection with sensitization to the hapten diphenylcyclopropenone (DPC). These receptor sequences come from a woman aged 30 to 39 with alopecia areata. Some clones in this sample may be carry-over from other donors' samples. Both conserved end residues are part of each CDR3. The D gene is left open where the match is weak. Where a row states a size, it is once, few, many or the class of an expanded clone; other rows omit it.

CDR3nt: TGCAGTGCTAGACTTCTCAAGGCAGATACGCAGTATTTT
CDR3aa: CSARLLKADTQYF
v_gene: TRBV20-1
d_gene: NA
j_gene: TRBJ2-3
abundance: NA

CDR3nt: TGTGCCAGCAGATACCAGGGTGGCGCCAATCAGCCCCAGCATTTT
CDR3aa: CASRYQGGANQPQHF
v_gene: TRBV28
d_gene: NA
j_gene: TRBJ1-5
abundance: NA

CDR3nt: TGTGCCAGCAGGGGCTACAGCGCCGGGGAGCTGTTTTTT
CDR3aa: CASRGYSAGELFF
v_gene: TRBV2
d_gene: NA
j_gene: TRBJ2-2
abundance: many

CDR3nt: TGTGCCAGTAGTACGACAGCGGGCAGCAATCAGCCCCAGCATTTT
CDR3aa: CASSTTAGSNQPQHF
v_gene: TRBV19
d_gene: NA
j_gene: TRBJ1-5
abundance: many

CDR3nt: TGTGCCTCTAACCCTTCTAACACCGGGGAGCTGTTTTTT
CDR3aa: CASNPSNTGELFF
v_gene: TRBV7-2
d_gene: NA
j_gene: TRBJ2-2
abundance: few

CDR3nt: TGTGCCAGCTCACCGGGACAGGATCGATACTTC
CDR3aa: CASSPGQDRYF
v_gene: TRBV18
d_gene: TRBD1
j_gene: TRBJ2-7
abundance: NA

CDR3nt: TGCAGCGTTGCAGGGGGCTTGGGCACTGAAGCTTTCTTT
CDR3aa: CSVAGGLGTEAFF
v_gene: TRBV29-1
d_gene: TRBD1
j_gene: TRBJ1-1
abundance: NA

CDR3nt: TGCAGTGCTAGTGGACAGGGGGAAAAACTGTTTTTT
CDR3aa: CSASGQGEKLFF
v_gene: TRBV20-1
d_gene: TRBD1
j_gene: TRBJ1-4
abundance: few

CDR3nt: TGTGCCAGCACCGGGGGGAACGCTGGAAACACCATATATTTT
CDR3aa: CASTGGNAGNTIYF
v_gene: TRBV6-1
d_gene: NA
j_gene: TRBJ1-3
abundance: many

CDR3nt: TGTGCCAGCAGAAGCGGTTCTAGCACAGATACGCAGTATTTT
CDR3aa: CASRSGSSTDTQYF
v_gene: TRBV2
d_gene: NA
j_gene: TRBJ2-3
abundance: NA

CDR3nt: TGTGCCAGCAGTTCGACAGGAAGGGGGAATATATATGGTGGCTACACCTTC
CDR3aa: CASSSTGRGNIYGGYTF
v_gene: TRBV28
d_gene: NA
j_gene: TRBJ1-2
abundance: NA

CDR3nt: TGTGCCAGCAGCTTGGTACAGGGGGTAGTCTACGAGCAGTACTTC
CDR3aa: CASSLVQGVVYEQYF
v_gene: TRBV5-4
d_gene: TRBD1
j_gene: TRBJ2-7
abundance: NA

CDR3nt: TGTGCCAGCAGCCAGTCGGCGGGACAGGGGAGTGAAAAACTGTTTTTT
CDR3aa: CASSQSAGQGSEKLFF
v_gene: TRBV5-4
d_gene: TRBD1
j_gene: TRBJ1-4
abundance: many

CDR3nt: TGTGCCAGCAGCACTAGCGGAGGTGAGCAGTTCTTC
CDR3aa: CASSTSGGEQFF
v_gene: TRBV11-2
d_gene: TRBD2
j_gene: TRBJ2-1
abundance: few

CDR3nt: TGTGCCTGGAGTGCGCAAACTCGGGACACCGGGGAGCTGTTTTTT
CDR3aa: CAWSAQTRDTGELFF
v_gene: TRBV30
d_gene: NA
j_gene: TRBJ2-2
abundance: many

CDR3nt: TGCGCCAGCAGCCAAGATTGGCAGACAGCGCTCGAAGCTTTCTTT
CDR3aa: CASSQDWQTALEAFF
v_gene: TRBV4-3
d_gene: NA
j_gene: TRBJ1-1
abundance: few

CDR3nt: TGTGCCAGCAGTCGGGACAATAGGGGCCTGTACTTC
CDR3aa: CASSRDNRGLYF
v_gene: TRBV11-3
d_gene: NA
j_gene: TRBJ2-4
abundance: NA

CDR3nt: TGCAGCGTTGGGTTGCGCGGGGGGAACTACAATGAGCAGTTCTTC
CDR3aa: CSVGLRGGNYNEQFF
v_gene: TRBV29-1
d_gene: TRBD2
j_gene: TRBJ2-1
abundance: few

CDR3nt: TGTGCCAGCAGTCCAACGTTTACCAGGGGAGGCTACACCTTC
CDR3aa: CASSPTFTRGGYTF
v_gene: TRBV12-3/TRBV12-4
d_gene: NA
j_gene: TRBJ1-2
abundance: few

CDR3nt: TGTGCCAGCAGTCTGACAGGGTACGACGAGCAGTACTTC
CDR3aa: CASSLTGYDEQYF
v_gene: TRBV6-1
d_gene: TRBD1
j_gene: TRBJ2-7
abundance: NA

CDR3nt: TGCAGCGTTGATATTAGGGCAGGGTTGGGCACTGAAGCTTTCTTT
CDR3aa: CSVDIRAGLGTEAFF
v_gene: TRBV29-1
d_gene: NA
j_gene: TRBJ1-1
abundance: NA

CDR3nt: TGTGCCAGCAGCTTGATAGGGGGTAACACTGAAGCTTTCTTT
CDR3aa: CASSLIGGNTEAFF
v_gene: TRBV11-2
d_gene: NA
j_gene: TRBJ1-1
abundance: many

CDR3nt: TGTGCCTGGAGTGCACCGGACAATAACTATGGCTACACCTTC
CDR3aa: CAWSAPDNNYGYTF
v_gene: TRBV30
d_gene: NA
j_gene: TRBJ1-2
abundance: many

CDR3nt: TGTGCCAGCAGTTTAAGTTCCGGGGCCCGCGGGTCGAAACTGTTTTTT
CDR3aa: CASSLSSGARGSKLFF
v_gene: TRBV27
d_gene: NA
j_gene: TRBJ1-4
abundance: few

CDR3nt: TGTGCTAGCAGCTTAGCTCCGGGGATCTCGAAGACCCAGTACTTC
CDR3aa: CASSLAPGISKTQYF
v_gene: TRBV7-7
d_gene: NA
j_gene: TRBJ2-5
abundance: NA

CDR3nt: TGTGCCAGTAGACCCGGGACAGGGGGCGATCAGCCCCAGCATTTT
CDR3aa: CASRPGTGGDQPQHF
v_gene: TRBV19
d_gene: TRBD1
j_gene: TRBJ1-5
abundance: NA

CDR3nt: TGTGCCAGCAGTTACGACAGGACACCCAATCAGCCCCAGCATTTT
CDR3aa: CASSYDRTPNQPQHF
v_gene: TRBV6-2/TRBV6-3
d_gene: NA
j_gene: TRBJ1-5
abundance: NA

CDR3nt: TGTGCCAGCAGCTTAGCTAGCGGGAGGGCCACAGCCGGGAATGAGCAGTTCTTC
CDR3aa: CASSLASGRATAGNEQFF
v_gene: TRBV11-2
d_gene: TRBD2
j_gene: TRBJ2-1
abundance: NA

CDR3nt: TGTGCCACCAGCAGAGTTGGACTCCAGCGGGGGCTAGAGACCCAGTACTTC
CDR3aa: CATSRVGLQRGLETQYF
v_gene: TRBV15
d_gene: TRBD2
j_gene: TRBJ2-5
abundance: NA

CDR3nt: TGTGCCAGCAGTCCCCTCTCTGGAAACACCATATATTTT
CDR3aa: CASSPLSGNTIYF
v_gene: TRBV27
d_gene: NA
j_gene: TRBJ1-3
abundance: once

CDR3nt: TGCGCCAGCAGCCAGGGACAGGGGTCAGATACGCAGTATTTT
CDR3aa: CASSQGQGSDTQYF
v_gene: TRBV4-3
d_gene: TRBD1
j_gene: TRBJ2-3
abundance: many

CDR3nt: TGTGCCAGCAGCCAAGGGAGCGGGGAAGTCTACGAGCAGTACTTC
CDR3aa: CASSQGSGEVYEQYF
v_gene: TRBV3-1
d_gene: TRBD2
j_gene: TRBJ2-7
abundance: NA

CDR3nt: TGTGCCAGCAGCGTAGGGACTAGCGGATACAGCTCCTACAATGAGCAGTTCTTC
CDR3aa: CASSVGTSGYSSYNEQFF
v_gene: TRBV9
d_gene: TRBD2
j_gene: TRBJ2-1
abundance: NA

CDR3nt: TGCGCCAGCAGCCTGAGGACAGGGCATAATTCACCCCTCCACTTT
CDR3aa: CASSLRTGHNSPLHF
v_gene: TRBV5-1
d_gene: TRBD1
j_gene: TRBJ1-6
abundance: NA

CDR3nt: TGTGCCAGCAGCCCTAGAAGTTACTATGGCTACACCTTC
CDR3aa: CASSPRSYYGYTF
v_gene: TRBV13
d_gene: NA
j_gene: TRBJ1-2
abundance: NA

CDR3nt: TGTGCCAGCTCACCCAGCGGGAGCACTGAAGCTTTCTTT
CDR3aa: CASSPSGSTEAFF
v_gene: TRBV18
d_gene: NA
j_gene: TRBJ1-1
abundance: few

CDR3nt: TGTGCCAGCAGAGAGGGACAGGGGGGCAAAGGCTACGAGCAGTACTTC
CDR3aa: CASREGQGGKGYEQYF
v_gene: TRBV12-3/TRBV12-4
d_gene: TRBD1
j_gene: TRBJ2-7
abundance: NA

CDR3nt: TGCAGCGTCGAGACCTACAATGAGCAGTTCTTC
CDR3aa: CSVETYNEQFF
v_gene: TRBV29-1
d_gene: NA
j_gene: TRBJ2-1
abundance: few

CDR3nt: TGCGCCAGCAGCCTCGACAGGAACACCGGGGAGCTGTTTTTT
CDR3aa: CASSLDRNTGELFF
v_gene: TRBV5-1
d_gene: NA
j_gene: TRBJ2-2
abundance: few

CDR3nt: TGCAGTGCCCCCAAGGCCTCGGGGGCTAACTATGGCTACACCTTC
CDR3aa: CSAPKASGANYGYTF
v_gene: TRBV20-1
d_gene: NA
j_gene: TRBJ1-2
abundance: few

CDR3nt: TGTGCCAGCACCCTAACGGAAAGGACCACTGAAGCTTTCTTT
CDR3aa: CASTLTERTTEAFF
v_gene: TRBV6-1
d_gene: NA
j_gene: TRBJ1-1
abundance: few

CDR3nt: TGCGCCAGCAGGGGAAGCGGGAGCGCAGATACGCAGTATTTT
CDR3aa: CASRGSGSADTQYF
v_gene: TRBV10-2
d_gene: TRBD2
j_gene: TRBJ2-3
abundance: few

CDR3nt: TGCAGTGCTAGATGGGGGGATCTAAGGAATGAGCAGTTCTTC
CDR3aa: CSARWGDLRNEQFF
v_gene: TRBV20-1
d_gene: NA
j_gene: TRBJ2-1
abundance: few

CDR3nt: TGCGCCAGCAGCTTGCGGAGTAGCACTGAAGCTTTCTTT
CDR3aa: CASSLRSSTEAFF
v_gene: TRBV5-1
d_gene: NA
j_gene: TRBJ1-1
abundance: few

CDR3nt: TGTGCCAGCAGTTTATGGCCAGCGGCCTACGAGCAGTACTTC
CDR3aa: CASSLWPAAYEQYF
v_gene: TRBV27
d_gene: NA
j_gene: TRBJ2-7
abundance: NA

CDR3nt: TGTGCCAGCAGTGAACATGGCGGAATCCAAGAGACCCAGTACTTC
CDR3aa: CASSEHGGIQETQYF
v_gene: TRBV25-1
d_gene: NA
j_gene: TRBJ2-5
abundance: NA